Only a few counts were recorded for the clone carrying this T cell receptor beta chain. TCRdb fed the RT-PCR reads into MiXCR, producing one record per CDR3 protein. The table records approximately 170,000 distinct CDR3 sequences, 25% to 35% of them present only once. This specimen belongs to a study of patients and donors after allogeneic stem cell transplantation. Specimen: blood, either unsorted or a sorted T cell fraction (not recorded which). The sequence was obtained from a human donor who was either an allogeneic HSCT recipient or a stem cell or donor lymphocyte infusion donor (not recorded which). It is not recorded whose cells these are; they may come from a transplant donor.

The CDR3, as DNA: TGTGCCAGCAGTTACTCGGCGGGAAGCACAGATACGCAGTATTTT. Its translation: CASSYSAGSTDTQYF. This chain uses TRBV6-2 or TRBV6-3 with TRBJ2-3; possible D gene TRBD2, 6 bases. V lost 0 bases, J lost 0 bases, and 7 bases lay in between. Germline CDR1 and CDR2: MNHEY and SVGEGT. The CDR3 length is 15 residues.